The sequence of this T cell receptor (beta chain) was determined in a study of T-cell reconstitution after alpha-beta-depleted transplantation in children. Overall study results and limits: Two months or so post-transplant, alpha-beta T cells reportedly derived from several hundred expanded graft clones. One year after transplant, T-cell counts and diversity came mostly from newly produced T cells.

Unique molecular identifiers were incorporated into the prepared TCRbeta library. MiXCR, run by TCRdb on the PCR reads, gives a single entry per CDR3 protein. Of about 460,000 distinct CDR3 sequences listed, about 10% are singletons. A word on this clonotype: Its antigen is not identified.

Looked up from germline, CDR1 is MNHNS and CDR2 is SASEGT. This CDR3 has 17 amino acids. V lost 6 bases and J lost 0, with 17 bases in between. Sequencing used PBMCs, mostly from graft donor cells, obtained 180 days after TCRalphabeta/CD19-depleted stem cell transplant. The chain combines TRBV6-1 with TRBJ1-4; a possible D gene is TRBD1 (5 bases). This receptor was taken from a female patient aged 2 to 10 who had a stem cell transplant for aplastic anemia, so the T cells may come from the graft donor. CDR3 residues: CASSQGPSLSTNEKLFF. Written as DNA, the CDR3 is TGTGCCAGCAGCCAGGGTCCCAGCCTCTCAACTAATGAAAAACTGTTTTTT.